This TCR beta chain was documented in a study of blood T cell repertoires in COVID-19. The CDR3 has 12 amino acids. Trimming removed 7 bases from V and 5 bases from J, with 14 bases in between. Germline CDR1 and CDR2: GTSNPN and SVGIG (reference sequence). TCRdb keeps only in-frame clones here, not all; method: immunoSEQ multiplex PCR. The sample yields 200,000 to 250,000 clones, 65% to 90% seen once. V usage is TRBV30 and J usage is TRBJ1-2; D gene unclear. The receptor's source is a woman aged 45 to 65 with acute COVID-19. Sequencing was performed on PBMCs or T cells enriched from blood (not recorded which). The CDR3 reads CAFSQGGYGYTF. In nucleotides, the CDR3 is TGTGCCTTCTCGCAAGGAGGTTATGGCTACACCTTC.